These 4 T cell receptor beta chains originate from one sample sequenced in a study of control samples from healthy donors and cancer patients. The repertoire was sequenced with immunoSEQ multiplex PCR; TCRdb's copy has only in-frame clones and lacks some. The data hold 150,000 to 200,000 clones, with about 94% observed a single time. Input material: blood. The receptors here all came from a woman in her thirties or forties in good health.

The chain combines TRBV10-2 with TRBJ2-7; D not certain. This CDR3 spans 12 amino acids. The germline V gene has CDR1 WSHSY and CDR2 SAAADI. Trimming shortened V by 8 bases and J by 1 base, and 9 bases separated the two germline ends. Written as DNA, the CDR3 is TGCGCCAGCTTTCAGAGATCCTACGAGCAGTACTTC. It translates to CASFQRSYEQYF.

This clone showed up just once. V and J are TRBV11-2 and TRBJ2-1; the match to TRBD2 covers 11 bases. Germline V lookup: CDR1 SGHAT, CDR2 FQNNGV. CDR3 size: 15 residues. The V gene end was trimmed by 5 bases and the J gene end by 3 bases; junction bases not matched to a gene: 3. The CDR3, as DNA: TGTGCCAGCAGCCCTCTAGCGGGAGGCTACAATGAGCAGTTCTTC. Protein product: CASSPLAGGYNEQFF.

This rearrangement joins TRBV7-2 to TRBJ1-1; maybe TRBD1 (6 bases). Germline-derived CDR1 and CDR2 are SGHTA and FQGNSA. The V gene lost 2 bases and the J gene lost 1 base, with 8 bases spanning the gap. The CDR3 sequence is 14 residues long. The CDR3 loop reads CASSLLGQNTEAFF. CDR3 DNA sequence: TGTGCCAGCAGCTTACTGGGACAGAACACTGAAGCTTTCTTT.

As to this clone: The junction shows a germline mismatch at one end, possibly a read error. The chain combines TRBV7-7 with TRBJ1-2; 10 bases are a match to TRBD1. Per germline, CDR1 SSHAT and CDR2 FNYEAQ (reference sequence). The CDR3 extends over 16 amino acids. The CDR3 DNA follows: TGTGCTAGCAGCTTAGAGGGTCGAGACAGGGGGCACGGCTACACCTTC. This sequence encodes CASSLEGRDRGHGYTF.